This T cell receptor beta chain was captured in a study of human T cells and chemical hapten exposure. This clonotype has a handful of counts. Its specificity is not known. TCRdb reanalysed the RACE reads using MiXCR and keeps one entry per CDR3 protein. The repertoire holds some 300,000 distinct CDR3 sequences, with 5.5% as singletons. Regarding the study as a whole: Donors, who had alopecia, may show an immune response that differs from healthy people's. Compared with pre-sensitization or healthy control sets, expanded TCRs clustered more.

Documented time point: pre-sensitization, week 0. The sample's treatment: therapeutic diphenylcyclopropenone sensitization with weekly scalp DPC. Donors were 18 to 70-year-old alopecia patients suitable for DPC. The CDR3 has 13 residues. V lost 1 base, J lost 5 bases, and 6 bases lay in between. CDR1 is SGHRS and CDR2 is YFSETQ in the germline V gene. The V and J genes are TRBV5-1 and TRBJ2-2; D perhaps matches TRBD1 (5 bases). The receptor was isolated from a woman aged 18-29 years with alopecia areata. Some clones in this sample may be carry-over from other donors' samples. The sample was whole blood, taken in connection with sensitization to the hapten diphenylcyclopropenone (DPC). In DNA, the CDR3 is TGCGCCAGCAGCTTGAAGGGGACCGGGGAGCTGTTTTTT. It specifies CASSLKGTGELFF.